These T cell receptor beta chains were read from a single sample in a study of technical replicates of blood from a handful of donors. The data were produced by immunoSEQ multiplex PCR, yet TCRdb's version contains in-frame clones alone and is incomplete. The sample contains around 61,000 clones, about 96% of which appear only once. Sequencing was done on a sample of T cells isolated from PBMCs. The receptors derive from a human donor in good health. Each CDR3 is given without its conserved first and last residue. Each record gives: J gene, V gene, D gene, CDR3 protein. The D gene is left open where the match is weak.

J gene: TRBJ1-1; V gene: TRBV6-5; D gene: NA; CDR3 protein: ASDSRRRLNTEAF
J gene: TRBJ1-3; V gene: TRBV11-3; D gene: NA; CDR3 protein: ASSETRHSGNTIY
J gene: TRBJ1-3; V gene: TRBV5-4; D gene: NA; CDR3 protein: ASTGGGNTIY
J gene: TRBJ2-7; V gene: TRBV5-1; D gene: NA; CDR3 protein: ASSLVLQPYEQY
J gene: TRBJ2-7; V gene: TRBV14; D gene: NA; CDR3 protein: ASRGTASYEQY
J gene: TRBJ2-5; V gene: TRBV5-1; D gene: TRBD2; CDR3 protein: ASSSGTSGRVLLNQYQETQY
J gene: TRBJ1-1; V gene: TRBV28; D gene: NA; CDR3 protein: ASTMTAPNTEAF
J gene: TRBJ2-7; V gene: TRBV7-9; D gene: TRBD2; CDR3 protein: ASSLGGGFYEQY
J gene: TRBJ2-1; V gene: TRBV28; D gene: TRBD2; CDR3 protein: ASSSRGSGMVIYNEQF
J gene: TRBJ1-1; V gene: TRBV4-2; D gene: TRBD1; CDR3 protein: ASSQDTQGRTEAF
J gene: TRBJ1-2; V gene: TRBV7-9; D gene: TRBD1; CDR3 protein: AGTGDYYGYT
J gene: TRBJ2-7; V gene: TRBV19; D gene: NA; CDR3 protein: ASSYDRHYEQY
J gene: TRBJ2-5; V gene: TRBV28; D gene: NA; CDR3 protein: ASSFPDRQETQY
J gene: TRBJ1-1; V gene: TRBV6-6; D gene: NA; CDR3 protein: ASSYSTTGNTEAF
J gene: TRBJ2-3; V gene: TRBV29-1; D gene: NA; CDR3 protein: SVAYLGSVTDTQY
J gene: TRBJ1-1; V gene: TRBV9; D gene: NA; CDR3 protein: ASCEGDGGPEAF
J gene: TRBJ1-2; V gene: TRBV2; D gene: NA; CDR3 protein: ASSPRVGYT
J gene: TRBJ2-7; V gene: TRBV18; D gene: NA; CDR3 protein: ASSPPGSVWEQY
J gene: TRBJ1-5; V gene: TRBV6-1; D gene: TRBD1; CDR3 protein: ASSADRGDANSNQPQH
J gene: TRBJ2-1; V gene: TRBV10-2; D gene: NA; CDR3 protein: ASSEWAGRGWF
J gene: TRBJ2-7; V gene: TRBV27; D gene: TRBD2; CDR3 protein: ASSTSANSYEQY
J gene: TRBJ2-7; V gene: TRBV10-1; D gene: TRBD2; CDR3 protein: ASSPGLAEPYEQY
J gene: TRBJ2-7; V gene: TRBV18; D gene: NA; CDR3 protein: ASSPPGALYEQY
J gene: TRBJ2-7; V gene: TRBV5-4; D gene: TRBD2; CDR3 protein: ASSPLTSGSKQY
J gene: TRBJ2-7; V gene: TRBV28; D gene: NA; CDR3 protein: ASKRVGRGLGAGVGEQY
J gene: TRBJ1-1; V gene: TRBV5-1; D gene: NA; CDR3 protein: ASSLGFRQMNTEAF
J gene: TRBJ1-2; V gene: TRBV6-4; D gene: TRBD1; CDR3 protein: ASSPGQGNLRGYT
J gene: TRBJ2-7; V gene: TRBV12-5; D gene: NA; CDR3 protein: ASRASGEQY
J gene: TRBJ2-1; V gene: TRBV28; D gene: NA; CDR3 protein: ASSLIVGNPYNEQF
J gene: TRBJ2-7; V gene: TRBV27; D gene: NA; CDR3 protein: ASRGPGQGLHELD
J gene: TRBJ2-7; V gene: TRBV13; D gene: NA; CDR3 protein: ASSSTSDEQY
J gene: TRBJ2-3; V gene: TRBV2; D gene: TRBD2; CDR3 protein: ASGLAGEGTDTQY
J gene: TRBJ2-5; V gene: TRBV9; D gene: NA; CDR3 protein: ASSVGETRKGETQY
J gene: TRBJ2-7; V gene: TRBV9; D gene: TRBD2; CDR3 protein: ASSTSGRHEQY
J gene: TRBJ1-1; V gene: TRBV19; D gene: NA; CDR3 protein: ASSVHWTDIEAF
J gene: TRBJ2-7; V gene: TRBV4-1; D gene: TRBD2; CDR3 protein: ASSLALAEGYEQY
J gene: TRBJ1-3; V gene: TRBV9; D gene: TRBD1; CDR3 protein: ASSVTPGQGSGNTIY
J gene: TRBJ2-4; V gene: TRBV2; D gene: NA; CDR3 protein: ASSLGRDIQY
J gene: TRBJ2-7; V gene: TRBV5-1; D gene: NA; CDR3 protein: ASSLGSGALHEQY
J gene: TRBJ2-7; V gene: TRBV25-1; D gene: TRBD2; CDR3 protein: ASSGWLAENYEQY
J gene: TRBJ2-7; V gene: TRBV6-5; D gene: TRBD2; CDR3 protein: ASSYASGTGEQY
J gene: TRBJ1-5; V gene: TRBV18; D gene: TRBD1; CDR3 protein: ASSPAPGTGGQPQH
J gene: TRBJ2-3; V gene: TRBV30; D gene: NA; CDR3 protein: AWSVLTTGRGTDTQY
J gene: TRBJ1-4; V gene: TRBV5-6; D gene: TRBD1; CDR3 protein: ASSPSGTGLNEKLF
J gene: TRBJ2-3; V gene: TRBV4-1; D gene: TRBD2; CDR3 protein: ASSQEEAGVDTQY
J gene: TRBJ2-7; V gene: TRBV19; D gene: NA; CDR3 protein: ASSMAGGYEQY
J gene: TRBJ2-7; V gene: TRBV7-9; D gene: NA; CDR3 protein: ASSRVAYEQY
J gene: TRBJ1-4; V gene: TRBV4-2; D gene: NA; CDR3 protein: ASSQDVGLANEKLF
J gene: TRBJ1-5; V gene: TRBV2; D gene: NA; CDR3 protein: ASRITRDYSNQPQH
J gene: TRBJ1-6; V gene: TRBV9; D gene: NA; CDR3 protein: ASSALYNSPLH
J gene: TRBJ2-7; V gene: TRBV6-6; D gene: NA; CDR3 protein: ASSYADFYEQY
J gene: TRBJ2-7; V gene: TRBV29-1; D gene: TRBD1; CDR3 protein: SVEGDRLYEQY
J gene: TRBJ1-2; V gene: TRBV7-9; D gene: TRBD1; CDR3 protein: ASSFPGTANYGYT
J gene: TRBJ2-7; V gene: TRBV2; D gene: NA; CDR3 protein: ASSEAGSGGFAYEQY
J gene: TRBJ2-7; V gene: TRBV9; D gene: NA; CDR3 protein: ASSVAGATSYEQY
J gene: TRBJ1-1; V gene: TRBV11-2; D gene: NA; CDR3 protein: ASSLYRGNTEAF
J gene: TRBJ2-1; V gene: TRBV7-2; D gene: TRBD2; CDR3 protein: ASMEGHRTSGLYNEQF
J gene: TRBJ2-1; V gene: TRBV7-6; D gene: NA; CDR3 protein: ASSSGRGNEQF
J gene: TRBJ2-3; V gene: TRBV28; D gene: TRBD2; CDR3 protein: ASSFGTSGAEDTQY
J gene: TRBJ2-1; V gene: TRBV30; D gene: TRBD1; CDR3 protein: AWSVRTGPYNEQF